This record covers a single T cell receptor (beta chain). It lacks a known antigen. It has no much larger one-base neighbor in the sample; base qualities were not kept. This sample stems from a study of blood T cell repertoires in COVID-19 (dated by TCRdb to 2020 to 2021). With respect to the entire study: The collaborator samples originated in the United States, Italy and Spain and spanned the acute and convalescent phases of COVID-19. The material from the prospective study consisted of cDNA or gDNA derived from T cells, B-cell-depleted T cells, or PBMCs. Subjects who had been exposed to COVID-19, were actively infected with it, or had recovered from it provided the deeply sampled blood TCRbeta repertoires that made up the dataset. A freely available public database, intended as a resource for researchers studying the immune response to SARS-CoV-2, is where the repertoires were released. The samples were drawn from the first 160 participants of the ongoing ImmuneRACE study and from over a thousand subjects provided by 6 global collaborators. The sample metadata nearly always contained a de-identified subject ID, COVID-19 status, age in years and sex. Where available, HLA class I and class II types were taken from metadata supplied by the sample provider and were not determined by assay-based typing. General conclusions and limits of the study: How much clinical and demographic metadata was included differed by source and by participant, and the metadata was provided uncurated.

The CDR3 sequence holds 14 residues, the cysteine and phenylalanine included. Just the 42-base CDR3 DNA is kept, in frame starting at base 1. Trimming at the junction amounts to 0 bases on V and 0 bases on J, and the germline ends lie 5 bases apart. From a lookup of the germline V gene, CDR1 and CDR2 are KGHSH and LQKENI. TCRbeta CDR3 regions were amplified from genomic DNA using the immunoSEQ Assay, a bias-controlled multiplex PCR. The authors' pipeline ran thus. The number of nucleated cells in each sample was estimated from the amplification of reference gene primers within the assay. To quantify the absolute abundance of each unique TCRbeta CDR3 rearrangement, sequence reads were collapsed and filtered. Productive Simpson clonality was computed per sample as the square root of Simpson's diversity index over productive rearrangements. Drawn from immuneACCESS, this table holds only the in-frame rearrangements with V and J called that TCRdb kept. Clones are partly lost; checked studies trace under half to an unresolved V gene and leave the rest unexplained. V and J calls and clone size are given by that table; D and trimming were obtained from the DNA. For this sample the table gives 140,000 to 150,000 clones, of which 85% to 90% were detected only once. Together, the top ten hold around 3.3% of the sample.

Each collaborating institution followed its own protocols to collect whole blood in K2EDTA tubes. Collaborator samples were shipped for TCRbeta analysis as frozen whole blood, isolated PBMCs, or DNA extracted from either sample type. This TCR came from a woman aged 55-69 years with active COVID-19. The sequence links TRBV18 to TRBJ1-2; the D gene cannot be resolved reliably. Source material: peripheral blood. The DNA is as follows: TGTGCCAGCTCACCACCTTCAGCTAACTATGGCTACACCTTC. Its product reads: CASSPPSANYGYTF.